Sequencing of this T cell receptor (beta chain) was carried out in a study of identical twins. Study outcomes and limitations: Reduced insertions were recorded for abundant cord blood beta clonotypes, with no such pattern in memory repertoires.

After template switching added a universal primer site, the resulting cDNA carried unique molecular identifiers. TCRdb processed the 5' RACE reads anew with MiXCR; each CDR3 protein has one entry. The sample has 1.5 million to 2 million distinct CDR3 sequences, more than 30% seen once. This clonotype came up a few times. The antigen is not known. The source material was cord blood. This sequence was found in a newborn girl in good health.

CDR3 amino acids: CASSFHAGDTDTQYF. CDR3 bases: TGTGCCAGCAGCTTTCACGCGGGAGACACAGATACGCAGTATTTT. The V gene is TRBV7-2, the J gene TRBJ2-3; 7 bases map to TRBD2. The J segment lost 2 bases and the V segment lost 3 bases, leaving 5 bases of the junction unmatched. The CDR3 covers 15 residues. CDR1 is SGHTA and CDR2 is FQGNSA in the germline V gene.